Listed below are T cell receptor beta chains from one sample, sequenced in a study of OX40 agonist ivuxolimab in advanced cancers. Profiling relied on immunoSEQ multiplex PCR, and the TCRdb table lists in-frame clones only, not all of them. The sample includes over 70,000 clones, 70% to 90% of them seen just once. Sample: CD4+ or CD8+ T cells sorted from blood, taken in a trial of the OX40 agonist ivuxolimab. The receptors derive from an adult with an advanced solid tumor such as melanoma, head and neck, liver or kidney cancer. The conserved cysteine and the conserved F or W are not part of the CDR3 here. Fields, in order: V gene, J gene, CDR3 protein.

>TRBV5-1|TRBJ2-3
ASSLGTGFTDTQY
>TRBV18|TRBJ2-3
ASSPPGLAVHTDTQY
>TRBV15|TRBJ2-3
ATSRDRSSDTQY
>TRBV5-4|TRBJ1-3
ASSLESGGIGSGNTIY
>TRBV10-1|TRBJ2-5
ASSRSEETQY
>TRBV6-5|TRBJ1-2
ASTRQTEEYGYT
>TRBV7-9|TRBJ1-6
ASSSGQGKNSPLH
>TRBV9|TRBJ1-1
ASSVEAVWPEAF
>TRBV5-1|TRBJ2-3
ASSSGTRDSSTDTQY
>TRBV2|TRBJ2-7
ASSPETYEQY
>TRBV11-3|TRBJ2-3
ASSLASGGLSTDTQY
>TRBV11-3|TRBJ1-3
ASSLEAGNTIY
>TRBV14|TRBJ2-7
ASSQELSPGYSYEQY
>TRBV6-6|TRBJ1-1
ASSYSVNTEAF
>TRBV18|TRBJ2-3
ASSPRGKGEWADTQY
>TRBV6-5|TRBJ1-1
ASSYNMNTEAF
>TRBV5-1|TRBJ2-5
ASERGGNQETQY
>TRBV27|TRBJ2-1
ASIKKTELFNEQF
>TRBV15|TRBJ2-1
ATSREAQGYNEQF
>TRBV7-2|TRBJ1-1
ASSLRGTPKLNTEAF
>TRBV6-6|TRBJ2-1
ASSSRGNNEQF
>TRBV29-1|TRBJ1-3
SVGWLGSGNTIY
>TRBV4-3|TRBJ2-1
ASSQENEQF
>TRBV5-6|TRBJ1-6
ASSLGGRTSPLH
>TRBV5-6|TRBJ1-1
ASSLLGQGNTEAF
>TRBV27|TRBJ2-7
ASSFSGQGAGEQY
>TRBV19|TRBJ2-2
ASSRVRGRTRGGELF
>TRBV7-3|TRBJ2-3
ASSDIAGLAGVDTQY
>TRBV18|TRBJ2-5
ASSPKLAGARGQETQY
>TRBV10-3|TRBJ1-3
ATATMSGNTIY
>TRBV7-2|TRBJ2-5
ASSLAAGRQETQY
>TRBV7-6|TRBJ2-2
ASSLGQGGNTGELF
>TRBV6-1|TRBJ1-6
ASSEGLPYNSPLH
>TRBV10-1|TRBJ2-1
ASSESLGNLYNEQF
>TRBV19|TRBJ1-4
ASSPTGVLSEKLF
>TRBV28|TRBJ1-6
ASSLVQAPGPLH
>TRBV13|TRBJ2-3
ASSLAGDTQY
>TRBV6-5|TRBJ1-5
ASSYSADLMGWPQH
>TRBV5-1|TRBJ2-1
ASSLLDEQF
>TRBV5-3|TRBJ1-5
ARGQAYSNQPQH
>TRBV5-1|TRBJ1-4
ASSFNQREKLF
>TRBV2|TRBJ1-2
ASSEGTGLYGYT
>TRBV9|TRBJ1-6
ASTTERDSPLH
>TRBV7-9|TRBJ2-3
ASSAQVIRTDTQY
>TRBV9|TRBJ1-2
ASSVGIGFNYGYT
>TRBV6-1|TRBJ2-1
ASSEGTGTYNEQF
>TRBV2|TRBJ2-2
ASRRDRSSGGGELF
>TRBV18|TRBJ1-2
ASSPAGEYYGYT
>TRBV30|TRBJ2-7
AWSAVTSGGGEQY
>TRBV5-4|TRBJ1-1
ASSRAQGWNTEAF
>TRBV5-4|TRBJ2-5
ASSQAGGLQETQY
>TRBV30|TRBJ1-2
AWSTGGNYGYT
>TRBV27|TRBJ1-4
ASRTLGSPNEKLF
>TRBV9|TRBJ1-2
ASSVEAEGGYT
>TRBV6-1|TRBJ2-1
ASSEARHPEF
>TRBV19|TRBJ1-4
ASSLPSGSRATNEKLF
>TRBV29-1|TRBJ2-3
SVRGGSTDTQY
>TRBV5-6|TRBJ1-4
ASSKGQSATNEKLF
>TRBV5-1|TRBJ2-3
ASSLGGSGGAITDTQY